These 22 T cell receptor beta chains share one sample of origin, sequenced in a study of T cell repertoires in cytomegalovirus infection. TCRdb re-called the reads with MiXCR, one entry per CDR3 protein. The sample shows 290,000 or so distinct CDR3 sequences, under 30% of them seen only once. The sequencing sample was made of PBMCs. All receptors derive from a human donor in good health (CMV status not recorded). Some clones in this sample may be carry-over from other donors' samples.

The rearrangement uses TRBV20-1 and TRBJ2-5; no clear D gene. The V end was cut by 3 bases, the J end by 1 base, with 6 bases between. CDR3 length equals 12 residues. Germline loops: CDR1 DFQATT, CDR2 SNEGSKA (reference sequence). The CDR3 region has the DNA TGCAGTGCTAGGGGTACCCAAGAGACCCAGTACTTC. Translation: CSARGTQETQYF.

This clonotype was counted at least ten times. V usage is TRBV7-2 and J usage is TRBJ2-7; 7 positions agree with TRBD2. The CDR3 has 15 residues. The ends lost 4 bases at V and 2 bases at J; junction bases unmatched: 8. The germline CDR1 and CDR2 sequences are SGHTA and FQGNSA. CDR3 region: CASSSSGNAPYEQYF. As DNA, the CDR3 is TGTGCCAGCAGCTCAAGCGGGAACGCCCCCTACGAGCAGTACTTC.

This chain uses TRBV20-1 with TRBJ2-1, with TRBD2 matching over 8 bases. Germline V gives CDR1 DFQATT, CDR2 SNEGSKA (reference sequence). With 3 bases clipped from V and 1 base from J, the junction kept 8 bases outside the gene matches. The CDR3 has 16 residues. The CDR3 region is CSASGGASLSYNEQFF. The CDR3 nucleotides are TGCAGTGCTAGCGGGGGGGCCTCTTTATCCTACAATGAGCAGTTCTTC.

In its sample, this clonotype was seen a few times. The V and J genes are TRBV28 and TRBJ2-1; 9 nucleotides line up with TRBD2. Germline CDR1 reads MDHEN; CDR2 reads SYDVKM. The CDR3 runs 14 residues. With 7 bases clipped from V and 7 bases from J, the junction kept 8 bases outside the gene matches. CDR3 region: CASTYSGRRNEQFF. CDR3 sequence (DNA): TGTGCCAGCACCTATAGCGGGAGAAGGAATGAGCAGTTCTTC.

V usage is TRBV7-2 and J usage is TRBJ2-3; 8 bases match TRBD2. The V gene end was trimmed by 5 bases and the J gene end by 5 bases; junction bases not matched to a gene: 9. Germline CDR1 and CDR2: SGHTA and FQGNSA. The CDR3 covers 15 residues. The CDR3, as DNA: TGTGCCAGCAGCGTACGAGCGGGAGAGTTAGATACGCAGTATTTT. It is translated as CASSVRAGELDTQYF.

The DNA of the CDR3 is TGTGCCAGCAGCTTACAGGGGGCTGGCACAGATACGCAGTATTTT. Protein sequence: CASSLQGAGTDTQYF. J is TRBJ2-3 and V is TRBV11-2; 8 bases fit TRBD1. The germline gives CDR1 SGHAT, CDR2 FQNNGV. The trim removed 2 bases at V and 1 base at J, leaving 2 bases unmatched. This CDR3 has 15 residues.

The chain joins TRBV6-2 or TRBV6-3 to TRBJ2-7, with TRBD2 matching 9 bases. CDR3 length: 19 amino acids. V trimming: 6 bases; J trimming: 5 bases; junction bases outside the gene matches: 23. CDR1 and CDR2 (germline): MNHEY, SVGEGT. The CDR3 sequence: CASSPRGSGSATARDEQYF. The CDR3 region has the DNA TGTGCCAGCAGCCCCAGGGGTAGCGGGAGCGCCACAGCGCGGGACGAGCAGTACTTC.

This clonotype was seen at least ten times. The chain carries TRBV7-2 and TRBJ2-5; a possible D gene is TRBD1 (5 bases). The germline V gene has CDR1 SGHTA and CDR2 FQGNSA. This CDR3 has 15 amino acids. The V end lost 1 base, the J end lost 4 bases, and 13 bases lay between the germline ends. DNA of the CDR3: TGTGCCAGCAGCTTAGTAACAGGTCCGGGAGAGACCCAGTACTTC. It encodes CASSLVTGPGETQYF.

The chain joins TRBV5-4 to TRBJ2-5; 9 bases are a match to TRBD1. CDR1 is SGHNT and CDR2 is YYREEE in the germline V gene (reference sequence). The junction had 10 bases not matched to a gene; V was cut back by 5 bases and J by 5 bases. This CDR3 has 15 residues. The DNA of the CDR3 is TGTGCCAGCAGGGGGCCGGGACAGGGTGGGGAGACCCAGTACTTC. It is translated as CASRGPGQGGETQYF.

The J gene is TRBJ2-1, the V gene TRBV10-3; D might be TRBD1 (5 bases). Germline values: CDR1 ENHRY, CDR2 SYGVKD. V was cut by 4 bases and J by 7 bases, with 17 bases left in between. There are 15 residues in the CDR3. The CDR3 sequence: CAISGAGAGRNEQFF. CDR3 in DNA: TGTGCCATCAGTGGTGCTGGGGCCGGACGGAATGAGCAGTTCTTC.

The chain joins TRBV6-1 to TRBJ1-2, with TRBD1 matching over 8 bases. This CDR3 has 13 amino acids. Germline V gives CDR1 MNHNS, CDR2 SASEGT. The trim removed 7 bases at V and 6 bases at J, leaving 7 bases unmatched. CDR3 region: CASIRTGTDGYTF. The CDR3 bases are TGTGCCAGCATTAGGACAGGGACGGATGGCTACACCTTC.

At least ten counts were recorded for this clonotype. V usage is TRBV7-2 and J usage is TRBJ1-5; weak D call: TRBD1 (5 bases). The CDR3 totals 15 residues. The ends were cut back, 4 bases at V and 6 bases at J, with 16 bases in the middle. Germline lookup yields CDR1 SGHTA and CDR2 FQGNSA. CDR3 region: CASSSTASGTQPQHF. Written as DNA, the CDR3 is TGTGCCAGCAGCTCGACAGCTTCGGGGACTCAGCCCCAGCATTTT.

V and J are TRBV9 and TRBJ2-7; D possibly corresponds to TRBD1 (6 bases). The CDR3 consists of 14 residues. CDR1 SGDLS and CDR2 YYNGEE come from the germline V gene. V lost 3 bases, J lost 4 bases, and 14 bases lay in between. Here the CDR3 reads CASSAGGQNYEQYF. The CDR3, as DNA: TGTGCCAGCAGCGCAGGCGGACAGAATTACGAGCAGTACTTC.

The chain joins TRBV19 to TRBJ2-2, with 11 bases that match TRBD2. Per the germline V gene, CDR1 is LNHDA and CDR2 is SQIVND (reference sequence). The ends lost 2 bases at V and 4 bases at J; junction bases unmatched: 3. This CDR3 has 16 residues. The DNA for the CDR3 is TGTGCCAGTAGTATATGGCTAGCGGGAGGCACCGGGGAGCTGTTTTTT. Translation gives CASSIWLAGGTGELFF.

This clonotype was seen at least ten times. The V call is TRBV7-2, the J call TRBJ1-5; tentative D call: TRBD1 (6 bases). V was cut by 3 bases and J by 6 bases, with 15 bases left in between. There are 15 residues in the CDR3. Germline CDR1 reads SGHTA; CDR2 reads FQGNSA. Here the CDR3 reads CASSFQQGSGQPQHF. The CDR3 nucleotides read TGTGCCAGCAGCTTCCAACAGGGTTCGGGTCAGCCCCAGCATTTT.

This clonotype was detected many times. The chain combines TRBV7-2 with TRBJ2-5; TRBD2 might be the D (6 bases). Per germline, CDR1 SGHTA and CDR2 FQGNSA. The CDR3 sequence is 16 residues long. The V and J ends lost 5 bases and 0 bases respectively, with 16 bases between them. This CDR3 is CASSEGASANQETQYF. The CDR3 bases are TGTGCCAGCAGCGAAGGGGCTAGCGCGAACCAAGAGACCCAGTACTTC.

The chain links TRBV24-1 to TRBJ2-3; 8 nucleotides line up with TRBD2. The germline V gene has CDR1 KGHDR and CDR2 SFDVKD. The J segment lost 2 bases and the V segment lost 3 bases, leaving 6 bases of the junction unmatched. CDR3 length equals 16 residues. The CDR3 loop is CATSDDAGGLTDTQYF. CDR3 DNA sequence: TGTGCCACCAGTGATGACGCGGGGGGACTCACAGATACGCAGTATTTT.

The V and J genes are TRBV20-1 and TRBJ2-3; the D is unclear. The ends were cut back, 0 bases at V and 6 bases at J, with 10 bases in the middle. The CDR3 spans 13 residues. Germline CDR1 and CDR2: DFQATT and SNEGSKA (reference sequence). CDR3 DNA sequence: TGCAGTGCTAGAGACGGTGGTAAGGATACGCAGTATTTT. Residues: CSARDGGKDTQYF.

The chain is built from TRBV3-1 and TRBJ2-1; no clear D gene. The V and J ends lost 0 bases and 2 bases respectively, with 8 bases between them. This CDR3 region has 15 residues. The germline V gene encodes CDR1 LGHDT and CDR2 YNNKEL (reference sequence). CDR3 protein: CASSQESQPYNEQFF. For the CDR3, the DNA is TGTGCCAGCAGCCAAGAATCCCAGCCCTACAATGAGCAGTTCTTC.

The chain joins TRBV29-1 to TRBJ1-5; possibly TRBD1 for D (6 bases). The length of the CDR3 is 13 residues. Deletions cut 4 bases from V and 3 bases from J, with 10 bases between. From germline, CDR1 is SQVTM and CDR2 ANQGSEA. The CDR3 spells CSVGGQINQPQHF. The CDR3 DNA follows: TGCAGCGTTGGAGGACAGATCAATCAGCCCCAGCATTTT.

This clonotype was seen just once. The V call is TRBV29-1, the J call TRBJ2-1; a possible D gene is TRBD1 (6 bases). Germline V gene sequence: CDR1 SQVTM, CDR2 ANQGSEA. The CDR3 length is 14 residues. Trimming cost V 6 bases and J 7 bases, with 19 bases left between them. The CDR3 protein is CSVEWGPFGNEQFF. The CDR3 bases are TGCAGCGTGGAATGGGGGCCCTTCGGGAATGAGCAGTTCTTC.

This clonotype was observed at least ten times. This chain uses TRBV7-2 with TRBJ2-7; possible D gene TRBD1, 5 bases. The V end lost 1 base, the J end lost 0 bases, and 13 bases lay between the germline ends. The germline CDR1 and CDR2 sequences are SGHTA and FQGNSA. The CDR3 has 16 residues. This CDR3 reads CASSLGQTRSSYEQYF. As DNA, the CDR3 is TGTGCCAGCAGCTTAGGACAGACCCGTAGCTCCTACGAGCAGTACTTC.